These T cell receptor beta chains were read from a single sample in a study of T cell changes during pregnancy in multiple sclerosis. Method: immunoSEQ multiplex PCR; TCRdb's copy keeps in-frame clones and lacks some. The sample carries almost 55,000 clones, roughly 90% recorded once. The source material was CD8+ T cells from peripheral blood mononuclear cells, sampled before pregnancy. These receptors all stem from a female donor with multiple sclerosis, enrolled in a pregnancy study. The CDR3 runs from the conserved cysteine through the conserved F or W. A D gene is named only where the DNA matches it firmly. Size is stated for part of the rows, as once, few or many counts, or as a class when the clone is expanded.

V	size	D	J	CDR3	DNA
TRBV19	NA	TRBD2	TRBJ2-5	CASSISLAGVEETQYF	TGTGCCAGTAGTATATCGCTAGCGGGGGTTGAGGAGACCCAGTACTTC
TRBV9	NA	NA	TRBJ2-1	CASSVGWSSYNEQFF	TGTGCCAGCAGCGTAGGTTGGAGCTCCTACAATGAGCAGTTCTTC
TRBV6-1	NA	NA	TRBJ2-6	CASSEAREPSSGANVLTF	TGTGCCAGCAGTGAAGCGCGGGAACCCAGCTCTGGGGCCAACGTCCTGACTTTC
TRBV6-4	NA	NA	TRBJ1-5	CASSDSPGSQPQHF	TGTGCCAGCAGTGACTCCCCCGGTAGTCAGCCCCAGCATTTT
TRBV10-3	NA	TRBD2	TRBJ2-7	CAISAGGATEQYF	TGTGCCATCAGTGCCGGGGGGGCAACCGAGCAGTACTTC
TRBV23-1	NA	NA	TRBJ1-1	CASSQQPRALNTEAFF	TGCGCCAGCAGTCAACAACCGAGAGCTCTGAACACTGAAGCTTTCTTT
TRBV29-1	NA	TRBD1	TRBJ2-7	CSVTGGASYEQYF	TGCAGCGTGACAGGGGGCGCGTCCTACGAGCAGTACTTC
TRBV27	NA	NA	TRBJ2-7	CASSPQGLYEQYF	TGTGCCAGCAGTCCCCAGGGGCTCTACGAGCAGTACTTC
TRBV7-3	NA	NA	TRBJ2-7	CASSLGGGSYEQYF	TGTGCCAGCAGCTTAGGAGGCGGATCGTACGAGCAGTACTTC
TRBV5-4	NA	NA	TRBJ2-7	CASSLERYEQYF	TGTGCCAGCAGCTTAGAGCGATACGAGCAGTACTTC
TRBV30	NA	NA	TRBJ1-4	CAWEKEGEKLFF	TGTGCCTGGGAGAAGGAGGGGGAAAAACTGTTTTTT
TRBV7-3	NA	TRBD2	TRBJ2-1	CASSFLAGTENEQFF	TGTGCCAGCAGCTTTCTAGCGGGGACGGAGAATGAGCAGTTCTTC
TRBV6-5	few	NA	TRBJ1-1	CASSLRQDTEAFF	TGTGCCAGCAGTCTCCGACAGGACACTGAAGCTTTCTTT
TRBV4-3	NA	NA	TRBJ1-1	CASSQDRMDSQQAFF	TGCGCCAGCAGCCAAGATAGGATGGACTCCCAACAAGCTTTCTTT
TRBV29-1	few	NA	TRBJ1-2	CSVGAYYGYTF	TGCAGCGTTGGAGCGTATTATGGCTACACCTTC
TRBV27	NA	NA	TRBJ1-5	CASSLALGDSNQPQHF	TGTGCCAGCAGTTTGGCCCTCGGGGATAGCAATCAGCCCCAGCATTTT
TRBV4-2	NA	TRBD1	TRBJ1-5	CASSQDTGGRNQPQHF	TGTGCCAGCAGCCAAGACACAGGGGGTCGCAATCAGCCCCAGCATTTT
TRBV4-3	NA	NA	TRBJ2-7	CASSQNDVREIGYEQYF	TGCGCCAGCAGCCAAAACGACGTAAGGGAGATAGGCTACGAGCAGTACTTC
TRBV11-2	NA	NA	TRBJ1-1	CASSSHPRDTEAFF	TGTGCCAGCAGCTCCCACCCCAGGGACACTGAAGCTTTCTTT
TRBV7-3	NA	TRBD2	TRBJ2-2	CASSLWPPFDPSGGVFGELFF	TGTGCCAGCAGCTTATGGCCCCCTTTCGACCCCAGCGGGGGGGTTTTCGGGGAGCTGTTTTTT
TRBV4-1	NA	TRBD1	TRBJ2-7	CASTPERDRMGYEQYF	TGCGCCAGCACCCCCGAACGGGACAGAATGGGATACGAGCAGTACTTC
TRBV4-3	NA	NA	TRBJ2-7	CASSQGLNTMEQYF	TGCGCCAGCAGCCAGGGACTGAATACGATGGAGCAGTACTTC
TRBV9	NA	NA	TRBJ1-1	CASSWSELRSTEAFF	TGTGCCAGCAGCTGGTCCGAGTTGCGGAGCACTGAAGCTTTCTTT
TRBV6-5	NA	NA	TRBJ1-1	CASSLPGGGTEAFF	TGTGCCAGCAGTCTCCCGGGGGGGGGCACTGAAGCTTTCTTT
TRBV4-1	NA	NA	TRBJ2-3	CASSQSASSTDTQYF	TGCGCCAGCAGCCAAAGCGCCTCTAGCACAGATACGCAGTATTTT
TRBV2	NA	TRBD2	TRBJ2-1	CASSTAGGRVNEQFF	TGTGCCAGCAGTACTGCGGGGGGCCGGGTGAATGAGCAGTTCTTC
TRBV13	NA	NA	TRBJ2-1	CASSLAGGQSSYNEQFF	TGTGCCAGCAGCTTAGCGGGGGGCCAAAGCTCCTACAATGAGCAGTTCTTC
TRBV6-6	NA	NA	TRBJ1-5	CASTLGGDQPQHF	TGTGCCAGCACTCTCGGGGGGGATCAGCCCCAGCATTTT
TRBV7-9	once	NA	TRBJ2-7	CASSPPPPGSSYEQYF	TGTGCCAGCAGCCCCCCTCCCCCCGGGAGCTCCTACGAGCAGTACTTC
TRBV7-9	NA	TRBD1	TRBJ2-7	CASSFYGRDRFDEQYF	TGTGCCAGCAGCTTCTACGGCCGGGACAGGTTCGACGAGCAGTACTTC
TRBV7-9	NA	TRBD1	TRBJ1-1	CASSGRDRGLSPNTEAFF	TGTGCCAGCAGCGGACGGGACAGGGGACTTAGTCCGAACACTGAAGCTTTCTTT
TRBV4-3	NA	TRBD1	TRBJ1-1	CASSQETGTVEAFF	TGCGCCAGCAGCCAAGAGACCGGGACAGTGGAAGCTTTCTTT
TRBV27	few	TRBD1	TRBJ1-6	CASRPGTGVRSPLHF	TGTGCCAGCAGGCCCGGGACAGGGGTGCGTTCACCCCTCCACTTT
TRBV4-2	NA	TRBD1	TRBJ1-2	CASSRPQGVDYGYTF	TGTGCCAGCAGCCGGCCACAGGGGGTAGACTATGGCTACACCTTC
TRBV9	NA	TRBD1	TRBJ1-1	CASSVAPQDRVNTEAFF	TGTGCCAGCAGCGTAGCCCCCCAGGACAGGGTGAACACTGAAGCTTTCTTT
TRBV4-2	NA	TRBD1	TRBJ1-4	CASSLRQGDGTNEKLFF	TGTGCCAGCAGCCTGCGACAGGGGGATGGAACTAATGAAAAACTGTTTTTT
TRBV19	NA	NA	TRBJ1-5	CASTNGNQPQHF	TGTGCCAGTACCAATGGCAATCAGCCCCAGCATTTT
TRBV7-3	NA	TRBD1	TRBJ2-1	CASSPWDREEQFF	TGTGCCAGCAGCCCGTGGGACAGGGAAGAGCAGTTCTTC
TRBV5-1	NA	NA	TRBJ1-1	CASSLNRDEAFF	TGCGCCAGCAGCTTGAACCGGGATGAAGCTTTCTTT
TRBV2	NA	TRBD1	TRBJ2-7	CATTGQTTYEQYF	TGTGCCACAACGGGACAGACCACCTACGAGCAGTACTTC
TRBV27	once	NA	TRBJ2-7	CASSHGLDYEQYF	TGTGCCAGCAGTCACGGGTTGGACTACGAGCAGTACTTC
TRBV2	few	NA	TRBJ1-6	CASSPSGHTNSPLHF	TGTGCCAGCAGTCCCTCGGGACATACTAATTCACCCCTCCACTTT